This TCR beta chain came from a study of blood T cell repertoires in COVID-19. About the research overall: The United States, Italy and Spain provided the acute and convalescent COVID-19 samples. In each case, the material was cDNA or gDNA derived from T cells, B-cell-depleted T cells, or PBMCs.

J was trimmed by 1 base and V by 3 bases; bases with no gene match: 4. Germline V gene lookup returns CDR1 SGHRS and CDR2 YFSETQ. This CDR3 contains 16 residues. Method: immunoSEQ multiplex PCR; TCRdb's copy keeps in-frame clones and lacks some. The sample yields about 300,000 clones, 89% seen once. The chain joins TRBV5-1 to TRBJ2-1, with 10 bases that match TRBD2. Sequenced material: peripheral blood. This TCR derives from a man between 18 and 29 years old who had recovered from COVID-19. The CDR3 DNA sequence: TGCGCCAGCAGCTCCTTAGCGGGAGGTTCCTACAATGAGCAGTTCTTC. It codes for CASSSLAGGSYNEQFF.